A selection of T cell receptor beta chains follows, all from one sample in a study of T cells in Graves' hyperthyroidism and ophthalmopathy. TCRdb fed the multiplex PCR reads into MiXCR, producing one record per CDR3 protein. The data contain a few hundred thousand distinct CDR3 sequences, 40% to 55% of them seen just once; the ten biggest clones take up around 7.7%. Sequencing was carried out using peripheral blood or thyroid tissue (not recorded which). These receptor sequences come from a woman between 18 and 29 years old with Graves' hyperthyroidism. Each CDR3 is given with its conserved first and last residue. D genes are given only for firm matches. Rows give clone size only sometimes, using once, few, many, or a class for an expanded clone.

>TRBD2|TRBV20-1|NA|TRBJ2-1
CRGGILLPGGEQFF
TGCAGAGGAGGGATTCTTCTTCCGGGAGGTGAGCAGTTCTTC
>TRBD1|TRBV2|NA|TRBJ1-2
CASSRGGQEISNYGYTF
TGTGCCAGCAGTCGAGGGGGCCAGGAAATTTCCAACTATGGCTACACCTTC
>NA|TRBV14|NA|TRBJ2-3
CASSQRWTGSSTDTQYF
TGTGCCAGCAGCCAAAGGTGGACGGGTTCTAGCACAGATACGCAGTATTTT
>TRBD1|TRBV10-3|NA|TRBJ2-7
CAISAGTGTYEQYF
TGTGCCATCAGTGCGGGGACAGGGACCTACGAGCAGTACTTC
>TRBD2|TRBV29-1|NA|TRBJ2-7
CSVSGTSGIYEQYF
TGCAGCGTGTCCGGGACTAGCGGGATCTACGAGCAGTACTTC
>TRBD2|TRBV6-5|many|TRBJ2-7
CASRGGSDYEQYF
TGTGCCAGCAGGGGCGGGAGCGACTACGAGCAGTACTTC
>NA|TRBV12-3/TRBV12-4|few|TRBJ1-4
CASSLWGGFEKLFF
TGTGCCAGCAGTTTATGGGGGGGGTTTGAAAAACTGTTTTTT
>TRBD1|TRBV12-3/TRBV12-4|NA|TRBJ1-1
CASSHGQGGTEAFF
TGCGCCAGCAGCCACGGACAGGGCGGTACTGAAGCTTTCTTT
>NA|TRBV12-3/TRBV12-4|many|TRBJ2-7
CASSLMSGPLYEQYF
TGTGCCAGCAGTTTAATGTCTGGGCCTCTCTACGAGCAGTACTTC
>TRBD1|TRBV15|once|TRBJ2-6
CATLLFVGQGSGANVLTF
TGTGCCACCCTCCTCTTTGTGGGACAGGGTTCTGGGGCCAACGTCCTGACTTTC
>TRBD2|TRBV11-2|NA|TRBJ2-1
CASSPGTSGFSYNEQFF
TGTGCCAGCAGCCCCGGGACTAGCGGGTTCTCCTACAATGAGCAGTTCTTC
>NA|TRBV12-3/TRBV12-4|many|TRBJ1-2
CASSFGLGRRNYGYTF
TGTGCCAGCAGTTTCGGGTTGGGTAGACGGAACTATGGCTACACCTTC
>TRBD1|TRBV7-8|NA|TRBJ2-7
CASSPRDRPDPYEQYF
TGTGCCAGCTCGCCCCGGGACAGGCCAGATCCCTACGAGCAGTACTTC
>NA|TRBV7-9|NA|TRBJ2-3
CASSPGAGTDTQYF
TGCGCCAGCAGCCCGGGGGCAGGCACAGATACGCAGTATTTT
>NA|TRBV11-1|few|TRBJ2-2
CASSLGPRFAGVGEANTGELFF
TGTGCCAGCAGCCTTGGTCCTCGTTTTGCGGGTGTCGGCGAGGCGAACACCGGGGAGCTGTTTTTT
>TRBD2|TRBV24-1|NA|TRBJ2-7
CATSTATSGRGEQYF
TGTGCCACCAGTACGGCGACTAGCGGGAGGGGAGAGCAGTACTTC
>NA|TRBV11-2|NA|TRBJ1-6
CASSLDRIRSYNSPLRF
TGTGCCAGCAGCCTAGACAGGATCCGCTCCTATAATTCACCCCTCCGCTTT
>TRBD2|TRBV7-2|once|TRBJ2-1
CASSLRGRASNEQFF
TGTGCCAGCAGCTTACGTGGGAGGGCCAGCAATGAGCAGTTCTTC
>NA|TRBV20-1|once|TRBJ2-5
CSARDNRAINTQETQYF
TGCAGTGCTAGGGACAACAGGGCCATTAACACTCAAGAGACCCAGTACTTC
>NA|TRBV6-5|many|TRBJ2-7
CASSYGVKGGGYEQYF
TGTGCCAGCAGTTACGGAGTGAAGGGAGGGGGCTACGAGCAGTACTTC
>NA|TRBV6-5|many|TRBJ1-2
CASSPGFTYGYTF
TGTGCCAGCAGTCCAGGGTTTACCTATGGCTACACCTTC
>NA|TRBV24-1|NA|TRBJ1-2
CATSDSLGVYGYTF
TGTGCCACCAGTGATTCTTTGGGGGTCTATGGCTACACCTTC
>TRBD1|TRBV7-8|many|TRBJ2-5
CASSPRDRRGSETQYF
TGTGCCAGCAGCCCGAGGGACAGGCGGGGATCGGAGACCCAGTACTTC
>TRBD2|TRBV7-6|NA|TRBJ2-3
CASSGEREVTDTQYF
TGTGCCAGCAGCGGAGAGCGGGAGGTCACAGATACGCAGTATTTT
>NA|TRBV20-1|NA|TRBJ1-6
CSASSGRAPLHF
TGCAGTGCTAGTAGCGGGAGGGCCCCCCTCCACTTT
>TRBD2|TRBV2|NA|TRBJ2-3
CASQDSLAESTDTQYF
TGTGCCAGCCAAGATTCGCTAGCGGAAAGCACAGATACGCAGTATTTT
>NA|TRBV9|many|TRBJ2-5
CASSVGNGHQETQYF
TGTGCCAGCAGCGTAGGGAACGGCCACCAAGAGACCCAGTACTTC
>NA|TRBV25-1|many|TRBJ1-1
CASSEYIGANTKAFF
TGTGCCAGCAGTGAATATATAGGGGCGAACACTAAAGCTTTCTTT
>TRBD2|TRBV29-1|NA|TRBJ2-7
CSVLLAAFYEQYF
TGCAGCGTCTTACTAGCGGCCTTTTACGAGCAGTACTTC
>TRBD2|TRBV7-9|many|TRBJ2-7
CASSLAKSGRNYYYEQYF
TGTGCCAGCAGCTTAGCCAAGAGCGGGAGGAATTATTACTACGAGCAGTACTTC
>NA|TRBV5-6|NA|TRBJ1-4
CASFIFGTSEKLFF
TGTGCCAGCTTTATTTTTGGGACTAGTGAAAAACTGTTTTTT
>NA|TRBV5-1|many|TRBJ2-7
CASSFVVDGYEQYF
TGCGCCAGCAGCTTTGTGGTGGATGGATACGAGCAGTACTTC
>TRBD2|TRBV29-1|NA|TRBJ2-7
CSVEGLAAEQYF
TGCAGCGTTGAAGGACTAGCGGCAGAGCAGTACTTC
>NA|TRBV2|many|TRBJ1-1
CASRWRGEGTEAFF
TGTGCCAGCAGGTGGAGGGGGGAGGGCACTGAAGCTTTCTTT
>TRBD1|TRBV20-1|NA|TRBJ1-2
CSASPLGQGDYTF
TGCAGTGCTTCTCCCCTAGGACAGGGCGACTACACCTTC
>NA|TRBV7-6|many|TRBJ2-2
CASSNLGLGTGELFF
TGTGCCAGCAGCAACCTTGGGCTGGGGACCGGGGAGCTGTTTTTT
>TRBD1|TRBV6-7|few|TRBJ1-5
CASSYALADRANQPQHF
TGTGCCAGCAGTTACGCTTTGGCGGACAGGGCAAATCAGCCCCAGCATTTT
>TRBD2|TRBV7-9|NA|TRBJ2-1
CASSLAVGLAGVNREQFF
TGTGCCAGCAGCTTAGCTGTGGGACTAGCGGGAGTTAACCGTGAGCAGTTCTTC
>NA|TRBV12-3/TRBV12-4|many|TRBJ2-2
CASTFFPQGSGELFF
TGTGCCAGCACTTTCTTCCCACAGGGTAGCGGGGAGCTGTTTTTT
>NA|TRBV20-1|once|TRBJ1-6
CSAVGSGASSPLHF
TGCAGTGCCGTGGGCTCGGGGGCTAGTTCACCCCTCCACTTT
>NA|TRBV7-9|few|TRBJ2-3
CASSRPQDTQYF
TGTGCCAGCAGTCGACCCCAAGATACGCAGTATTTT
>NA|TRBV7-2|NA|TRBJ2-3
CASSLARADTQYF
TGTGCCAGCAGCTTAGCGCGCGCAGATACGCAGTATTTT
>NA|TRBV6-5|NA|TRBJ2-7
CASSSSLFGSEQYF
TGTGCCAGCAGTTCTAGTTTATTTGGGTCCGAGCAGTACTTC
>NA|TRBV2|many|TRBJ1-5
CASRGRFEPQHF
TGTGCCAGCAGGGGGCGGTTTGAGCCCCAGCATTTT
>NA|TRBV4-1|NA|TRBJ1-5
CASSQDPDNGQPQHF
TGCGCCAGCAGCCAAGACCCGGACAACGGACAGCCCCAGCATTTT
>TRBD2|TRBV7-9|NA|TRBJ2-7
CASSPLSGRDYEQYF
TGTGCCAGCAGCCCGCTTAGCGGGAGGGACTACGAGCAGTACTTC
>NA|TRBV4-1|many|TRBJ1-1
CASSREGGTQAFF
TGCGCCAGCAGCCGAGAGGGAGGCACGCAAGCTTTCTTT
>TRBD2|TRBV11-2|many|TRBJ2-7
CASSLSSGTYEQYF
TGTGCCAGCAGCTTAAGTAGCGGGACATACGAGCAGTACTTC
>NA|TRBV5-8|few|TRBJ2-7
CASSWETGPAYEQYF
TGTGCCAGCAGCTGGGAGACAGGCCCGGCCTACGAGCAGTACTTC
>TRBD1|TRBV20-1|many|TRBJ2-7
CSARDGGTGGHEQYF
TGCAGTGCTAGAGATGGTGGGACAGGGGGCCACGAGCAGTACTTC